The 30 T cell receptor beta chains presented below share a single source sample, sequenced in a study of OX40 agonist ivuxolimab in advanced cancers. TCRdb's table, derived via immunoSEQ multiplex PCR, lists solely in-frame clones and lacks some. Altogether about 130,000 clones are present, 80% to 95% being singletons, with the ten largest covering roughly 0.85%. Sequencing was performed on CD4+ or CD8+ T cells sorted from blood, taken in a trial of the OX40 agonist ivuxolimab. Receptor source: an adult with an advanced solid tumor such as melanoma, head and neck, liver or kidney cancer.

The genes are TRBV27 and TRBJ2-7; TRBD2 aligns across 11 bases. V shed 2 bases and J 7 bases; nucleotides not matched to a gene: 7. The CDR3 sequence is 15 residues long. Germline V gene lookup returns CDR1 MNHEY and CDR2 SMNVEV (reference sequence). CDR3 loop: CASSLGTSGLWEQYF. The CDR3 region has the DNA TGTGCCAGCAGTTTAGGGACTAGCGGCTTGTGGGAGCAGTACTTC.

This clone was picked up a small number of times. The rearrangement links TRBV6-5 to TRBJ1-2, with 8 bases matching TRBD1. CDR1 MNHEY and CDR2 SVGAGI come from the germline V gene. CDR3 length: 13 residues. The CDR3 nucleotides are TGTGCGGCCGGGGACAGGACCAACTATGGCTACACCTTC. As protein: CAAGDRTNYGYTF.

The chain carries TRBV9 and TRBJ1-2; D not certain. CDR3 length equals 14 residues. Trimming took 3 bases from V and 2 from J, leaving 11 bases between them. CDR1 is SGDLS and CDR2 is YYNGEE in the germline V gene. The CDR3 DNA follows: TGTGCCAGCAGCGCAAGAGATTACAACTATGGCTACACCTTC. Residues: CASSARDYNYGYTF.

The chain couples TRBV6-6 to TRBJ2-7; TRBD2 might be the D (5 bases). In germline, CDR1 is MNHNY, CDR2 SVGAGI (reference sequence). The CDR3 has 11 amino acids. In nucleotides, the CDR3 is TGTGCATACGGGGATTCCTACGAGCAGTACTTC. Translation gives CAYGDSYEQYF.

The chain recombines TRBV5-4 with TRBJ2-3; D gene uncertain. There are 11 residues in the CDR3. V was trimmed by 4 bases and J by 2 bases, leaving 2 bases between them. Germline-derived CDR1 and CDR2 are SGHNT and YYREEE (reference sequence). The CDR3 bases are TGTGCCAGCAGCAACACAGATACGCAGTATTTT. Protein sequence: CASSNTDTQYF.

The rearrangement joins TRBV29-1 to TRBJ1-5, with 10 positions matching TRBD1. The CDR3 extends over 14 amino acids. In germline, CDR1 is SQVTM, CDR2 ANQGSEA. V lost 6 bases, J lost 1 base, and 3 bases stayed unmatched. CDR3 protein: CSVRDRGSNQPQHF. Here the CDR3 DNA reads TGCAGCGTGAGGGACAGGGGAAGCAATCAGCCCCAGCATTTT.

The chain combines TRBV2 with TRBJ2-2; D not certain. Germline-derived CDR1 and CDR2 are SNHLY and FYNNEI. This CDR3 has 12 residues. The ends were cut back, 4 bases at V and 4 bases at J, with 4 bases in the middle. The CDR3 loop reads CASSAFTGELFF. CDR3 nucleotides: TGTGCCAGCAGTGCATTCACCGGGGAGCTGTTTTTT.

V is TRBV6-1 and J is TRBJ2-7; 10 bases match TRBD2. The V segment lost 5 bases and the J segment 11 bases; nucleotides outside the gene matches: 15. The CDR3 is 15 residues long. Germline assignment: CDR1 MNHNS and CDR2 SASEGT. The chain's CDR3 is CASSWDFSSGSGKYF. The CDR3 nucleotides are TGTGCCAGCAGTTGGGATTTTTCTAGCGGGAGTGGAAAGTACTTC.

The chain carries TRBV6-5 and TRBJ1-3; 9 bases are a match to TRBD1. With 6 bases clipped from V and 9 bases from J, the junction kept 9 bases outside the gene matches. Per germline, CDR1 MNHEY and CDR2 SVGAGI. This CDR3 has 14 residues. DNA for the CDR3: TGTGCCAGCAGACCACCGGGACAGGGTCCCACCATATATTTT. Protein product: CASRPPGQGPTIYF.

Notes on this clone: This CDR3 is also generated by other DNA sequences in the sample. The chain employs TRBV6-5 and TRBJ1-1; D is unresolved. With 0 bases removed from V and 4 bases from J, the gap between germline ends came to 12 bases. This CDR3 contains 15 residues. The germline V gene has CDR1 MNHEY and CDR2 SVGAGI. As DNA, the CDR3 is TGTGCCAGCAGTTACTCGGGCGGAGGGAGCACTGAAGCTTTCTTT. It encodes CASSYSGGGSTEAFF.

This rearrangement joins TRBV28 to TRBJ2-5; 7 positions match TRBD2. Germline V gene sequence: CDR1 MDHEN, CDR2 SYDVKM. V dropped 3 bases and J dropped 5; count of bases not matched to a gene: 3. The CDR3 runs to 13 residues. The CDR3 DNA reads as TGTGCCAGCAGTTTCGGGGGGAGGGAGACCCAGTACTTC. It is translated as CASSFGGRETQYF.

The chain carries TRBV11-2 and TRBJ2-7; TRBD1 aligns across 8 bases. V gave up 2 bases and J gave up 7 bases; unmatched junction bases: 13. CDR3 length: 16 residues. Germline V gene data show CDR1 as SGHAT and CDR2 as FQNNGV. The CDR3 region is CASSLFPQGASVEQYF. The CDR3 DNA reads TGTGCCAGCAGCTTATTCCCCCAGGGGGCCTCCGTTGAGCAGTACTTC.

This clone is a singleton in its sample. The chain recombines TRBV2 with TRBJ1-3; no clear D gene. With 6 bases removed from V and 0 bases from J, the gap between germline ends came to 6 bases. This CDR3 is 13 amino acids long. The germline V gene has CDR1 SNHLY and CDR2 FYNNEI. The CDR3 spells CASRPASGNTIYF. CDR3 nucleotide sequence: TGTGCCAGCAGGCCGGCCTCTGGAAACACCATATATTTT.

The chain links TRBV15 to TRBJ1-5; D might be TRBD1 (5 bases). V lost 5 bases and J 9 bases, leaving 29 bases between the germline ends. Looked up from germline, CDR1 is LNHNV and CDR2 is YYDKDF (reference sequence). The CDR3 runs to 18 residues. The CDR3 region is CATSGPPPADIDWVPQHF. As DNA, the CDR3 is TGTGCCACCAGCGGACCCCCTCCCGCGGACATCGACTGGGTGCCCCAGCATTTT. Supplemented by reference TRBV15 and TRBJ1-5, the full variable domain reads DAMVIQNPRYQVTQFGKPVTLSCSQTLNHNVMYWYQQKSSQAPKLLFHYYDKDFNNEADTPDNFQSRRPNTSFCFLDIRSPGLGDTAMYLCATSGPPPADIDWVPQHFGDGTRLSIL.

The V call is TRBV25-1, the J call TRBJ1-1; D remains ambiguous. The CDR3 is 12 residues long. Germline assignment: CDR1 MGHDK and CDR2 SYGVNS. V lost 7 bases and J lost 8, with 14 bases in between. DNA of the CDR3: TGTGCCAGCACCGATTTTCGGAACGAAGCTTTCTTT. This codes for CASTDFRNEAFF.

This chain links TRBV18 with TRBJ1-1; 11 bases fit TRBD1. CDR3 length equals 16 residues. The J segment lost 5 bases and the V segment lost 2 bases, leaving 7 bases of the junction unmatched. The germline gives CDR1 KGHSH, CDR2 LQKENI. The CDR3 nucleotides read TGTGCCAGCTCACCAGGACAGGGGGCGAGTGGTACTGAAGCTTTCTTT. It is translated as CASSPGQGASGTEAFF.

The genes are TRBV27 and TRBJ1-2, with D perhaps TRBD1 (6 bases). V lost 6 bases, J lost 6 bases, and 14 bases lay in between. CDR1 and CDR2 (germline): MNHEY, SMNVEV (reference sequence). The CDR3 has 13 amino acids. The CDR3 loop is CASSSWTADGYTF. The CDR3 nucleotides read TGTGCCAGCAGCTCGTGGACAGCAGATGGCTACACCTTC.

The V and J genes are TRBV27 and TRBJ2-5, with D maybe TRBD2 (6 bases). Between the trimmed V and J ends, which lost 4 bases and 5 bases, there was a span of 14 bases. The CDR3 runs 14 residues. Per the germline V gene, CDR1 is MNHEY and CDR2 is SMNVEV (reference sequence). The chain's CDR3 is CASSSRAGRETQYF. CDR3 DNA: TGTGCCAGCAGTTCCAGGGCGGGGAGGGAGACCCAGTACTTC.

The chain uses TRBV9 and TRBJ1-2; no firm D call. V was clipped by 0 bases and J by 0 bases, with 9 bases between them. The germline gives CDR1 SGDLS, CDR2 YYNGEE. The CDR3 totals 15 residues. CDR3 in amino acids: CASSVGHSSNYGYTF. For the CDR3, the DNA is TGTGCCAGCAGCGTAGGGCATTCCTCTAACTATGGCTACACCTTC.

This sequence joins TRBV12-5 and TRBJ2-5; D may be TRBD1 (6 bases). The J call is uncertain, as TRBJ2-7 better fits the DNA end. This CDR3 region has 13 residues. The germline gives CDR1 LGHNT, CDR2 FRNRAP. The CDR3 protein is CASGQGGSYEQYF. The DNA for the CDR3 is TGTGCTAGTGGCCAAGGGGGATCCTACGAGCAGTACTTC.

The rearrangement joins TRBV5-6 to TRBJ1-1; D gene unclear. CDR3 length: 15 residues. CDR1 is SGHDT, CDR2 YYEEEE, per germline. Trimming pared 4 bases from V and 5 bases from J, leaving 18 bases between. The CDR3 sequence is CASSPRTRLGTEAFF. The CDR3 DNA is TGTGCCAGCAGCCCGCGGACGAGATTGGGGACTGAAGCTTTCTTT.

J is TRBJ2-5 and V is TRBV7-2; 10 positions agree with TRBD2. Germline trimming cut 5 bases from V and 7 bases from J; bases unmatched to any gene: 19. The CDR3 loop spans 18 amino acids. Germline CDR1 SGHTA, CDR2 FQGNSA. The chain's CDR3 is CASSRIGVVGLADGTQYF. CDR3 DNA sequence: TGTGCCAGCAGCAGAATTGGGGTGGTAGGACTAGCGGATGGGACCCAGTACTTC.

The V gene is TRBV11-3, the J gene TRBJ2-2; D not certain. From germline, CDR1 is SGHNT and CDR2 YENEEA. This CDR3 is built from 12 residues. Trimming cost V 3 bases and J 8 bases, with 7 bases left between them. The DNA of the CDR3 is TGTGCCAGCAGCTTCCATCTTGGGGAGCTGTTTTTT. Its protein product is CASSFHLGELFF.

The V and J genes are TRBV7-6 and TRBJ2-3, with D perhaps matching TRBD2 (6 bases). The germline V and J ends were trimmed by 1 base and 3 bases, with 11 bases remaining between them. This CDR3 is built from 15 residues. Germline CDR1 reads SGHVS; CDR2 reads FNYEAQ. The CDR3 nucleotides are TGTGCCAGCAGCTTAGTGGGGAGCGGGACAGATACGCAGTATTTT. It is translated as CASSLVGSGTDTQYF.

This chain uses TRBV28 with TRBJ1-4; TRBD1 agrees at 7 bases. Per germline, CDR1 MDHEN and CDR2 SYDVKM. Trimming removed 0 bases from V and 5 bases from J; junction bases left unmatched: 9. The CDR3 has 17 residues. CDR3 nucleotides: TGTGCCAGCAGTTTATGGGGGGTACAGGGGAAGAATGAAAAACTGTTTTTT. Translation: CASSLWGVQGKNEKLFF.

J is TRBJ1-5 and V is TRBV19; TRBD1 might be the D (6 bases). The CDR3 runs 12 residues. Looked up from germline, CDR1 is LNHDA and CDR2 is SQIVND (reference sequence). The germline V and J ends were trimmed by 9 bases and 0 bases, with 6 bases remaining between them. The CDR3 bases are TGTGCCAGCAGGGGTAGCAATCAGCCCCAGCATTTT. Its protein product is CASRGSNQPQHF.

The V call is TRBV6-5, the J call TRBJ1-2; perhaps TRBD1 as D (5 bases). There are 15 residues in the CDR3. CDR1 and CDR2 from the germline V gene are MNHEY and SVGAGI. V lost 6 bases, J lost 4 bases, and 18 bases lay in between. For the CDR3, the DNA is TGTGCCAGCAGGCAGGGACTTGGAGACACCTATGGCTACACCTTC. This codes for CASRQGLGDTYGYTF.

In the case of this clone: At one end the junction does not follow the germline gene, possibly because of a read error. The chain has TRBV7-7 and TRBJ2-2; the D is unclear. Germline CDR1 reads SSHAT; CDR2 reads FNYEAQ (reference sequence). The CDR3 is 14 residues long. For the CDR3, the DNA is TGTGCTAGCAGCCGAGACTCGTCCACCGGGGAGCTGTTTTTT. Amino acid sequence: CASSRDSSTGELFF.

The genes are TRBV28 and TRBJ1-1; no definite D call. CDR3 length: 11 residues. Germline V gives CDR1 MDHEN, CDR2 SYDVKM. The V end lost 2 bases, the J end lost 8 bases, and 6 bases lay between the germline ends. This CDR3 is CASSLAAEAFF. CDR3 in DNA: TGTGCCAGCAGTTTAGCAGCCGAAGCTTTCTTT.

This chain links TRBV5-1 with TRBJ2-1, with TRBD2 matching over 9 bases. The CDR3 totals 15 residues. With 4 bases clipped from V and 12 bases from J, the junction kept 14 bases outside the gene matches. Germline V gives CDR1 SGHRS, CDR2 YFSETQ. The CDR3 DNA reads TGCGCCAGCAGCGGGGGGCTAGCGGGAATGGGCGGGCAGTTCTTC. This encodes CASSGGLAGMGGQFF.